This TCR beta chain was sequenced in a study of blood T cell repertoires in COVID-19. Study-wide context: Sites in the United States, Italy and Spain provided acute and convalescent COVID-19 samples. The analysed material was cDNA or gDNA that came from T cells, B-cell-depleted T cells, or PBMCs.

During active infection, Seattle patients enrolled and were then monitored through disease. CDR3 length: 19 residues. Source study methods: By means of reference gene primer amplification, nucleated cell counts were estimated. The data were produced by immunoSEQ multiplex PCR, yet TCRdb's version contains in-frame clones alone and is incomplete. The DNA was the basis for D and trimming; V, J and clone size are from that table. Seen here are 95,000 to 150,000 clones, nearly 90% observed once, and the top ten hold roughly 4%. Sequencing was done on a sample of peripheral blood. The TCR was taken from a woman aged 55-69 years with COVID-19, enrolled during active disease. The chain links TRBV21-1 to TRBJ1-1; no check of the table's D call, TRBD1, against the DNA was made. TRBV21-1 is designated a pseudogene. The CDR3 sequence: CASSEKGGDRGYRNTEAFF. CDR3 sequence (DNA): TGTGCCAGCAGCGAAAAAGGGGGGGACAGGGGATATCGGAACACTGAAGCTTTCTTT.